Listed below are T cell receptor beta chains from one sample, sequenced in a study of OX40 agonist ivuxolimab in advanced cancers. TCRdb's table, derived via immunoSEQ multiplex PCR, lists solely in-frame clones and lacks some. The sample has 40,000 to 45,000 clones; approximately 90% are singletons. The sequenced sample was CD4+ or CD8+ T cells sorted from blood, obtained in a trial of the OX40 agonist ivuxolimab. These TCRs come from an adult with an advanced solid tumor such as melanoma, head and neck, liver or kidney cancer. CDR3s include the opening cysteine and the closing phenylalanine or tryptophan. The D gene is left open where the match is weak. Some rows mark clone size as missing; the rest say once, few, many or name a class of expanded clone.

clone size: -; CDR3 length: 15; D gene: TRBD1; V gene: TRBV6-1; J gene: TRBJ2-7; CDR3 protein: CASSETGMSSGEQYF; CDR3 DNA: TGTGCCAGCAGTGAGACAGGGATGTCGTCGGGTGAGCAGTACTTC
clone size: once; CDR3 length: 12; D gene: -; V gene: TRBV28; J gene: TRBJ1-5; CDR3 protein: CASSLPPQPQHF; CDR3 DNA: TGTGCCAGCAGTTTACCTCCCCAGCCCCAGCATTTT
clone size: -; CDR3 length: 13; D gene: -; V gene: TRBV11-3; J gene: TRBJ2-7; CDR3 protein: CASSLSPPYREYF; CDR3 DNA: TGTGCCAGCAGCTTAAGTCCCCCCTACAGGGAATACTTC
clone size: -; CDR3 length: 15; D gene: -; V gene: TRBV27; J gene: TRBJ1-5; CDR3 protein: CASSLTQTSNQPQHF; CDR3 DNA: TGTGCCAGCAGTTTAACACAGACTAGCAATCAGCCCCAGCATTTT
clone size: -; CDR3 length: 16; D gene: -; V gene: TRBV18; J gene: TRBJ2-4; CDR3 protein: CASSPSFGRTKNIQYF; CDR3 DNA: TGTGCCAGCTCACCAAGTTTCGGACGGACCAAAAACATTCAGTACTTC
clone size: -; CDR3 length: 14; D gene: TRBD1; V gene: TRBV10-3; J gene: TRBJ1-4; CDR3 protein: CAISRTGGNEKLFF; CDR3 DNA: TGTGCCATCAGTCGGACAGGGGGGAATGAAAAACTGTTTTTT
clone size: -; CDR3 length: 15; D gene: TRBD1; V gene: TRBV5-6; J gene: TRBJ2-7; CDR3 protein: CASSLTPGQGYEQYF; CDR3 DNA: TGTGCCAGCAGCCTTACTCCGGGACAGGGCTACGAGCAGTACTTC
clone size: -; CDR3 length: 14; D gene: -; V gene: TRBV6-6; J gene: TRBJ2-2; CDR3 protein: CASSYWGDTGELFF; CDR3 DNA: TGTGCCAGCAGTTATTGGGGGGACACCGGGGAGCTGTTTTTT
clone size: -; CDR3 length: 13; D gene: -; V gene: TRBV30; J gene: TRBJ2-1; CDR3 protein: CAWSSADYNEQFF; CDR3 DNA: TGTGCCTGGTCTAGCGCGGATTACAATGAGCAGTTCTTC
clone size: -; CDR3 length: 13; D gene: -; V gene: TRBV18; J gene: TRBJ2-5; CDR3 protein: CASSPNIGETQYF; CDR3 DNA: TGTGCCAGCTCACCGAATATAGGAGAGACCCAGTACTTC
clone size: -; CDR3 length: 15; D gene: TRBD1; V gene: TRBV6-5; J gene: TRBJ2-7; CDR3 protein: CASSPGRLTGYEQYF; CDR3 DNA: TGTGCCAGCAGCCCGGGACGACTGACAGGGTACGAGCAGTACTTC
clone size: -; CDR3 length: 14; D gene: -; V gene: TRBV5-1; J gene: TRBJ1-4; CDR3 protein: CASSLGPLEEKLFF; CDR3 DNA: TGCGCCAGCAGCTTGGGACCTCTTGAGGAAAAACTGTTTTTT
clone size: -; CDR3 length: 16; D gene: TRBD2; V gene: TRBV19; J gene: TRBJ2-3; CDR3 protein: CASSRTSGRGTDTQYF; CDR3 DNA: TGTGCCAGTAGTAGGACTAGCGGGAGAGGCACAGATACGCAGTATTTT
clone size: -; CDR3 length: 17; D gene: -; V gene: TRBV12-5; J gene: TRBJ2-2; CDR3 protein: CASGLVRSGRNTGELFF; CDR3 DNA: TGTGCTAGTGGTTTGGTAAGGTCAGGGCGTAACACCGGGGAGCTGTTTTTT
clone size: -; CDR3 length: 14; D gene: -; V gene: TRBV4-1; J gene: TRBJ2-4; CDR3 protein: CASSQQFSKNIQYF; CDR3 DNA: TGCGCCAGCAGCCAACAGTTTTCCAAAAACATTCAGTACTTC
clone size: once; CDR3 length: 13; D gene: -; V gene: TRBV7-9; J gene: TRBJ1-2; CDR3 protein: CASSFTRMDGYTF; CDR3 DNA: TGTGCCAGCAGCTTTACCAGGATGGATGGCTACACCTTC
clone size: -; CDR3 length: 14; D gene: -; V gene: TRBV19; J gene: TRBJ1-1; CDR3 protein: CASISAGGRTEAFF; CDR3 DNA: TGTGCCAGTATCAGTGCTGGAGGGAGGACTGAAGCTTTCTTT
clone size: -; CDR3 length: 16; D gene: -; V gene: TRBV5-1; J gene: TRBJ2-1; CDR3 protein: CASSRATGSSYNEQFF; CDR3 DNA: TGCGCCAGCAGCAGAGCTACAGGGAGCTCCTACAATGAGCAGTTCTTC
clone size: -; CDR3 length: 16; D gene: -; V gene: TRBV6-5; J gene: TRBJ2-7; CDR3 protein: CASSLHPPGQSYEQYF; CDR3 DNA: TGTGCCAGCAGTTTACATCCCCCTGGACAGTCCTACGAGCAGTACTTC
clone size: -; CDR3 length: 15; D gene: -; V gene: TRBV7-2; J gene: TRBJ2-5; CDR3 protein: CASSLGLGDRGTQYF; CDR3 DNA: TGTGCCAGCAGCTTAGGGTTAGGGGATCGGGGGACCCAGTACTTC
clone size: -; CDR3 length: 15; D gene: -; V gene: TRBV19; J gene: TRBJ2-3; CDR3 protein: CASSIDTRATDTQYF; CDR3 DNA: TGTGCCAGTAGTATAGACACCCGGGCGACAGATACGCAGTATTTT
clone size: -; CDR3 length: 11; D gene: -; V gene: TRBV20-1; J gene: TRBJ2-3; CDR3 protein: CSASGPSIEYF; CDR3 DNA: TGCAGTGCTAGCGGCCCAAGTATTGAGTATTTT